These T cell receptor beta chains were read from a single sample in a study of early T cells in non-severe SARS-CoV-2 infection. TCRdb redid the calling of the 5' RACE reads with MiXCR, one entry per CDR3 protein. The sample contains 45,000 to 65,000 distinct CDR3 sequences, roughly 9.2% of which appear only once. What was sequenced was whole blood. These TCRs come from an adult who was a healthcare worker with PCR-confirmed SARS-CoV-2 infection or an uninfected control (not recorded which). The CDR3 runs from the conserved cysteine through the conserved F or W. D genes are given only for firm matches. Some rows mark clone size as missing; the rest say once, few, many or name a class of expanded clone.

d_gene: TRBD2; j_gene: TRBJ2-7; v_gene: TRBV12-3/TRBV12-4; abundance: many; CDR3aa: CASSPTSQSSYEQYF; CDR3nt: TGTGCCAGCAGTCCGACTAGCCAGAGCTCCTACGAGCAGTACTTC
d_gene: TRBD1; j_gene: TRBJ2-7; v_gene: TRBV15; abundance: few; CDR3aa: CATSRDRGYEQYF; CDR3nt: TGTGCCACCAGCAGGGACAGGGGATACGAGCAGTACTTC
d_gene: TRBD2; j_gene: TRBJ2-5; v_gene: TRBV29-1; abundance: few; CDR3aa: CSVEPTSGRVYGQETQYF; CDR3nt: TGCAGCGTCGAACCGACTAGCGGGAGGGTATATGGACAAGAGACCCAGTACTTC
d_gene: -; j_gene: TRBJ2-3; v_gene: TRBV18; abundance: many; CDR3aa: CASSNPTGPQGTQYF; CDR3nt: TGTGCCAGCTCAAACCCGACAGGTCCTCAGGGTACGCAGTATTTT
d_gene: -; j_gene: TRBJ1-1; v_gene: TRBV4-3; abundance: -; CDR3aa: CASSPGTPTEAFF; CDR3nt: TGCGCCAGCAGCCCTGGGACTCCCACTGAAGCTTTCTTT
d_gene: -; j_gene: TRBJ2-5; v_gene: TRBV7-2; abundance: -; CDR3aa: CASSRGLVETQYF; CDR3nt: TGTGCCAGCAGCAGAGGACTTGTGGAGACCCAGTACTTC
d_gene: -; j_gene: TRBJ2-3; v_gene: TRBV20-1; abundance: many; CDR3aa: CSAGMRLRTTDTQYF; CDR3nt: TGCAGTGCTGGGATGAGGCTCAGGACCACAGATACGCAGTATTTT
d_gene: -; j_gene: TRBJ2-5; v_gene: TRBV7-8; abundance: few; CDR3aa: CASSFPGETQYF; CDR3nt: TGTGCCAGCAGCTTCCCGGGGGAGACCCAGTACTTC
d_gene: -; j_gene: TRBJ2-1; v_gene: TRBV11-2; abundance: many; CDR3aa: CASSFSRAYNEQFF; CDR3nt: TGTGCCAGCAGCTTCAGTCGAGCCTACAATGAGCAGTTCTTC
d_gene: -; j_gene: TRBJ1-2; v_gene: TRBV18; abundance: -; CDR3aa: CASSPDSQGTYGYTF; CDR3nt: TGTGCCAGCTCACCTGACAGTCAAGGGACCTATGGCTACACCTTC
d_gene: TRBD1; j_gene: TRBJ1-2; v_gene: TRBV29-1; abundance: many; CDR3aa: CSVGVLGTDSGYTF; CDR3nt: TGCAGCGTAGGGGTTCTCGGGACAGACTCTGGCTACACCTTC
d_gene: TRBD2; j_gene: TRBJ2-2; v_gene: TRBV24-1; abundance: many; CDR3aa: CATSDRTSAGELFF; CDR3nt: TGTGCCACCAGTGACCGGACTAGCGCCGGGGAGCTGTTTTTT
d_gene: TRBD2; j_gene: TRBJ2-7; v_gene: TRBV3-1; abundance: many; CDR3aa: CASSNNGLADSYEQYF; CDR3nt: TGTGCCAGCAGCAACAACGGACTAGCGGACTCCTACGAGCAGTACTTC
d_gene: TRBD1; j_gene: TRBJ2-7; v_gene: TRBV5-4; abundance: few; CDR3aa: CASSRQETGLYEQYF; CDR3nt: TGTGCCAGCAGCCGCCAGGAGACAGGGCTCTACGAGCAGTACTTC
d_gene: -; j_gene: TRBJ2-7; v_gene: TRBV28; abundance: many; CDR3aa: CASSPPTLSYEQYF; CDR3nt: TGTGCCAGCAGCCCACCGACCCTATCCTACGAGCAGTACTTC
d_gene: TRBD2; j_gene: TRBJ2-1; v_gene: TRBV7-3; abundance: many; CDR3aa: CASSLGASGSDEQFF; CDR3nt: TGTGCCAGCAGCCTAGGAGCTAGCGGGAGCGATGAGCAGTTCTTC
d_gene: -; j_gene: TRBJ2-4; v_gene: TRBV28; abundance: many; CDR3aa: CATGSLAKNIQYF; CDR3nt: TGTGCCACCGGGAGTTTAGCCAAAAACATTCAGTACTTC
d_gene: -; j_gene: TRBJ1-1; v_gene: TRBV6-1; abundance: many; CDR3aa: CASSEAWGPRTEAFF; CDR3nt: TGTGCCAGCAGTGAAGCTTGGGGGCCTCGCACTGAAGCTTTCTTT
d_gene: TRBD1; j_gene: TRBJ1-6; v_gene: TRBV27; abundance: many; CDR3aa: CASSFRQGNSPLHF; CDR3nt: TGTGCCAGCAGTTTTAGACAGGGGAACTCACCCCTCCACTTT
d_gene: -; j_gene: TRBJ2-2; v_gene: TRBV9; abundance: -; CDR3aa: CASSVGHLTGELFF; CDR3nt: TGTGCCAGCAGCGTTGGACACCTCACCGGGGAGCTGTTTTTT
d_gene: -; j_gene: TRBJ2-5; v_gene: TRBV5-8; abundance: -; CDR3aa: CASSQIWRGAEETQYF; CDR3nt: TGTGCCAGCAGCCAAATTTGGAGGGGGGCGGAAGAGACCCAGTACTTC
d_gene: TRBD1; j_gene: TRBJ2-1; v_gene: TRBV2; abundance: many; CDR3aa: CASSEDRYARNEQFF; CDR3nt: TGTGCCAGCAGTGAGGACAGGTATGCTCGCAATGAGCAGTTCTTC
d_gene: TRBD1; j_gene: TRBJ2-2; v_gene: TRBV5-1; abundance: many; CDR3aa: CASSLPSNRDRAMGSFGELFF; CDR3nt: TGCGCCAGCAGCTTGCCATCGAACCGCGACAGGGCAATGGGGTCCTTCGGGGAGCTGTTTTTT
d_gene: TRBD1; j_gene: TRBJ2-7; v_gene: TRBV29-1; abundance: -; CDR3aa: CSVDSGTADNEQYF; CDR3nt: TGCAGCGTTGACTCCGGGACAGCCGACAACGAGCAGTACTTC
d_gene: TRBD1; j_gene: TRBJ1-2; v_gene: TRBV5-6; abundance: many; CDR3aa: CASSRSGQGAYGYTF; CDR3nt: TGTGCCAGCAGCCGATCGGGACAGGGGGCGTATGGCTACACCTTC
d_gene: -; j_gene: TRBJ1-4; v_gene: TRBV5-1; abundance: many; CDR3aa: CASSLGQGKKKLFF; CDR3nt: TGCGCCAGCAGCTTGGGGCAGGGAAAGAAAAAACTGTTTTTT
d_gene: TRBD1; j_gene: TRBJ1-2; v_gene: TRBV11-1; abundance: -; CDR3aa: CASSSTGGFGYTF; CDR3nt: TGTGCCAGCAGTTCGACAGGGGGCTTTGGCTACACCTTC
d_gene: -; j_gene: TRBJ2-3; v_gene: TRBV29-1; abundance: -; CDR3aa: CSVSTIPGALDTQYF; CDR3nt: TGCAGCGTGTCGACAATTCCCGGGGCCCTAGATACGCAGTATTTT
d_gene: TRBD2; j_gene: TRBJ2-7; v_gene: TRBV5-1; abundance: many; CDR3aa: CASSPERESYEQYF; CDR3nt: TGCGCCAGCAGCCCAGAGCGGGAGTCCTACGAGCAGTACTTC
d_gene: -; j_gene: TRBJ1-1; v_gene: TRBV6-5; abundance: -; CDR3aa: CASSYDGGTEAFF; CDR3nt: TGTGCCAGCAGTTACGACGGGGGCACTGAAGCTTTCTTT
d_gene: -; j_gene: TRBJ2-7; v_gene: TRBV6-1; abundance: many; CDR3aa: CASSVDMSYEQYF; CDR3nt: TGTGCCAGCAGTGTAGATATGAGCTACGAGCAGTACTTC
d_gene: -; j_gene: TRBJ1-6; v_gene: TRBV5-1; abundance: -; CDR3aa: CASSGDYNSPLHF; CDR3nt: TGCGCCAGCAGCGGGGATTACAATTCACCCCTCCACTTT
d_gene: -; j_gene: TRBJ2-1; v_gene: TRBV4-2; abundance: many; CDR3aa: CASSQADEQFF; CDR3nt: TGTGCCAGCAGCCAAGCGGATGAGCAGTTCTTC
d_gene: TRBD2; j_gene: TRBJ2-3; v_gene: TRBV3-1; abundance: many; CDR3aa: CASSQVPAGGADTQYF; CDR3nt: TGTGCCAGCAGCCAAGTCCCGGCGGGGGGAGCAGATACGCAGTATTTT
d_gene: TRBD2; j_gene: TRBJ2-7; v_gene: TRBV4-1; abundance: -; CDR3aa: CASSQGTSGLYEQYF; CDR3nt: TGCGCCAGCAGCCAAGGGACTAGCGGCCTCTACGAGCAGTACTTC
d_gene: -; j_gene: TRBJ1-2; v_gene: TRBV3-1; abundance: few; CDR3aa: CASSPGSDNYGYTF; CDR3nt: TGTGCCAGCAGCCCCGGCTCAGATAACTATGGCTACACCTTC
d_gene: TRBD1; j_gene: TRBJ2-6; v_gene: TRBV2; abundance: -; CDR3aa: CASSPSGGQGAGVLTF; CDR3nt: TGTGCCAGCAGCCCCTCCGGGGGACAGGGAGCGGGGGTCCTGACTTTC
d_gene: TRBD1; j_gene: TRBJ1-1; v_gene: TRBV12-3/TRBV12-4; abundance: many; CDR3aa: CASSFQGARAEAFF; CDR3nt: TGTGCCAGCAGTTTTCAGGGGGCGCGGGCTGAAGCTTTCTTT
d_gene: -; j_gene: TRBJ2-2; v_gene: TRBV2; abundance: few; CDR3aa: CASSGQGPVGGELFF; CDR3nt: TGTGCCAGCAGTGGGCAGGGGCCGGTGGGAGGGGAGCTGTTTTTT
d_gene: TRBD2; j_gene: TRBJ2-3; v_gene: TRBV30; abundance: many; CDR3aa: CAWAGVGDTQYF; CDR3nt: TGTGCCTGGGCGGGAGTAGGAGATACGCAGTATTTT
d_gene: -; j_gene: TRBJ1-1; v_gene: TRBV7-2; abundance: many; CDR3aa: CASSFTRDGTEAFF; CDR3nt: TGTGCCAGCAGCTTCACGAGGGACGGTACTGAAGCTTTCTTT
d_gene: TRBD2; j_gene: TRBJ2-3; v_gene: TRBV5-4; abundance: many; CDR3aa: CASSLGLAGGKQYF; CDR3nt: TGTGCCAGCAGCTTGGGGCTAGCGGGGGGTAAGCAGTATTTT
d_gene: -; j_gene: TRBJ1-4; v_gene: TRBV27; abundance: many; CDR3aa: CASRGRRNEKLFF; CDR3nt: TGTGCCAGCAGGGGACGTAGAAATGAAAAACTGTTTTTT
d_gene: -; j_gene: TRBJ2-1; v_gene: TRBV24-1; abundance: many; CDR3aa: CATSDLGRGNNEQFF; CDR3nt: TGTGCCACCAGTGATTTGGGGAGGGGGAACAATGAGCAGTTCTTC
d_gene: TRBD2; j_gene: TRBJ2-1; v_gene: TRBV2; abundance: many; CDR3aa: CASRLTGGDSYNEQFF; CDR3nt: TGTGCCAGCAGATTAACGGGGGGTGACTCCTACAATGAGCAGTTCTTC
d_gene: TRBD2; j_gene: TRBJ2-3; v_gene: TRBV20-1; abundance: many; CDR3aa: CSASSSGESYTQYF; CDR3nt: TGCAGTGCTAGTTCTAGCGGGGAATCGTATACGCAGTATTTT
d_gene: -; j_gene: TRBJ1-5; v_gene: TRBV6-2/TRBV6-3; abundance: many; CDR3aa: CASSFGLDQPQHF; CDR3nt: TGTGCCAGCAGTTTCGGATTGGATCAGCCCCAGCATTTT
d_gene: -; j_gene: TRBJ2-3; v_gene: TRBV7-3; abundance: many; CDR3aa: CASSLTGVQGTDTQYF; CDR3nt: TGTGCCAGCAGCTTAACGGGAGTTCAAGGGACAGATACGCAGTATTTT
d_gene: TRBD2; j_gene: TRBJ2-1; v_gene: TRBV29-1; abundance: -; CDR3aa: CSVEIQEASGMDEQFF; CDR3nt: TGCAGCGTTGAAATACAAGAGGCTAGCGGGATGGATGAGCAGTTCTTC
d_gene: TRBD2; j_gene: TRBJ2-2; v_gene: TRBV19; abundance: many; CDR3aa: CASSRTSGRVGTGELFF; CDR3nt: TGTGCCAGTAGTAGGACTAGCGGGAGGGTCGGCACCGGGGAGCTGTTTTTT
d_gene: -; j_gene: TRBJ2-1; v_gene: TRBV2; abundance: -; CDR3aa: CASAKRHLNNEQFF; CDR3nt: TGTGCCAGCGCTAAACGTCACTTAAACAATGAGCAGTTCTTC
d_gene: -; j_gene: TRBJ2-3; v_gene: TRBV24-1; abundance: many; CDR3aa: CATSDPDSASTDTQYF; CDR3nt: TGTGCCACCAGTGATCCGGACAGTGCAAGCACAGATACGCAGTATTTT
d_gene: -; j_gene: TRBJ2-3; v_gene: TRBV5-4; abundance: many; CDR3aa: CASSLEVARTDTQYF; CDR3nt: TGTGCCAGCAGCTTAGAGGTAGCGCGGACAGATACGCAGTATTTT
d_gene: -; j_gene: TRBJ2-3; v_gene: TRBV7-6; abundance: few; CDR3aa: CASSATTAGDTQYF; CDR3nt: TGTGCCAGCAGCGCTACGACAGCAGGAGATACGCAGTATTTT
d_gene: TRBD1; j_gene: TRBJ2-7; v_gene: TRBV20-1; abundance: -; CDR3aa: CSAREDRVYEQYF; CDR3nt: TGCAGTGCTAGAGAGGACAGGGTTTACGAGCAGTACTTC
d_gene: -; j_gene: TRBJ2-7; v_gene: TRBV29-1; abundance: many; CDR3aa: CSVAGSQEQYF; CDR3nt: TGCAGCGTCGCCGGGAGTCAGGAGCAGTACTTC
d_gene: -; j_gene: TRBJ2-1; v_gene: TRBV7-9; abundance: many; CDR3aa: CASFLLGEQFF; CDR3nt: TGTGCCAGCTTCCTGTTAGGAGAGCAGTTCTTC
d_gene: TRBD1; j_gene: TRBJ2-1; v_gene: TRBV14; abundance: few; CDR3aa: CASSRIRGTGTGDINEQFF; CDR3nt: TGTGCCAGCAGCCGCATAAGGGGTACCGGGACAGGGGATATCAATGAGCAGTTCTTC
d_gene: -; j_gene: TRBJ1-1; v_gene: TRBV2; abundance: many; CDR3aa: CASSEGRRGTEAFF; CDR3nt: TGTGCCAGCAGTGAAGGGCGGAGGGGCACTGAAGCTTTCTTT
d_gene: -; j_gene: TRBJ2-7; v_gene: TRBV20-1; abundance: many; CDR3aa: CSASSPGYEQYF; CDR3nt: TGCAGTGCTAGTTCGCCAGGATACGAGCAGTACTTC